Given below is one T cell receptor beta chain in context. What it binds is not known. This sample stems from a study of identical twins. The study, taken as a whole, reports: Insertions ran lower in abundant cord blood beta clonotypes, though not in memory repertoires. Donors were not followed over many years; analysis was cross-sectional. The study found weaker excess twin sharing in beta out-of-frame sequences. It was possible that invariant MAIT and iNKT cells partly confounded the zero-insertion analyses.

TCRdb redid the calling of the 5' RACE reads with MiXCR, one entry per CDR3 protein. The repertoire holds about 200,000 distinct CDR3 sequences, with around 10% as singletons. This clonotype was obtained from a woman younger than 30 in good health. The sample taken for sequencing was memory (CD45RO+) T cells sorted from blood.

The CDR3 DNA reads TGCGCCAGCAGCTTGTTCGGACAGGGTGAAAATTCACCCCTCCACTTT. Translated: CASSLFGQGENSPLHF. The V call is TRBV5-1, the J call TRBJ1-6; 8 bases agree with TRBD1. With V trimmed by 1 base and J by 7 bases, 7 bases remained unmatched. CDR3 size: 16 residues. Germline lookup yields CDR1 SGHRS and CDR2 YFSETQ.